A selection of T cell receptor beta chains follows, all from one sample in a study of T cell responses to AZD1222 COVID-19 vaccine. Method: immunoSEQ multiplex PCR; TCRdb's copy keeps in-frame clones and lacks some. The repertoire includes 150,000 to 180,000 clones, approximately 87% of them detected once, and 5.5% sits in the top ten. Sequencing used peripheral blood, obtained on day 0 of MenACWY control vaccination. The receptor set was obtained from an adult in good health. Each CDR3 is given with its conserved first and last residue. A D gene is named only where the DNA matches it firmly. Size is omitted from some rows. Given values are once, few, many or a class for expanded clones.

size	D	J	V	CDR3	DNA
-	-	TRBJ1-6	TRBV5-1	CASSLAIDSPLHF	TGCGCCAGCAGCTTGGCCATAGATTCACCCCTCCACTTT
-	-	TRBJ2-5	TRBV9	CASSVGGPSETQYF	TGTGCCAGCAGCGTAGGGGGACCTTCGGAGACCCAGTACTTC
once	-	TRBJ1-6	TRBV19	CASSIDRGGNSPLHF	TGTGCCAGTAGTATAGACAGGGGCGGTAATTCACCCCTCCACTTT
-	-	TRBJ2-1	TRBV4-3	CASSLQPSDAYNEQFF	TGCGCCAGCAGCCTCCAGCCTAGCGACGCCTACAATGAGCAGTTCTTC
-	-	TRBJ2-5	TRBV24-1	CATSSQGTGETQYF	TGTGCCACCAGTTCACAGGGAACGGGAGAGACCCAGTACTTC
-	-	TRBJ1-6	TRBV27	CASSSVRSYNSPLHF	TGTGCCAGCAGTTCGGTTCGCTCCTATAATTCACCCCTCCACTTT
-	-	TRBJ2-2	TRBV9	CASSVVWGGNTGELFF	TGTGCCAGCAGCGTAGTGTGGGGGGGCAACACCGGGGAGCTGTTTTTT
once	-	TRBJ2-7	TRBV3-1/TRBV3-2	CASSPGPREQYF	TGTGCCAGCAGCCCGGGACCGAGGGAGCAGTACTTC
-	-	TRBJ2-4	TRBV7-2	CASKKGSAKNIQYF	TGTGCCAGCAAAAAGGGTTCGGCCAAAAACATTCAGTACTTC
-	TRBD1	TRBJ2-5	TRBV3-1/TRBV3-2	CASSPSWDREGQETQYF	TGTGCCAGCAGCCCTTCCTGGGACAGGGAGGGCCAAGAGACCCAGTACTTC
once	TRBD1	TRBJ1-2	TRBV6-5	CASRLGQGENFGYTF	TGTGCCAGCCGTTTAGGACAGGGGGAGAATTTTGGCTACACCTTC
-	TRBD2	TRBJ2-2	TRBV5-6	CASYNLAADTGELFF	TGTGCCAGCTATAACCTAGCGGCAGACACCGGGGAGCTGTTTTTT
few	-	TRBJ1-1	TRBV11-2	CASSLQVDTEAFF	TGTGCCAGCAGCTTACAGGTGGACACTGAAGCTTTCTTT
-	TRBD1	TRBJ1-2	TRBV18	CASSQNRGLAHDTF	TGTGCCAGCTCACAAAACAGGGGGTTGGCCCACGACACCTTC
-	-	TRBJ2-5	TRBV6-5	CASSYLRDRLETQYF	TGTGCCAGCAGTTACTTGCGCGACCGACTAGAGACCCAGTACTTC
-	-	TRBJ2-7	TRBV5-1	CASTLRSGRYEQYF	TGCGCCAGCACCTTAAGGTCGGGAAGGTACGAGCAGTACTTC
-	-	TRBJ1-5	TRBV2	CASTFGALGHQPQHF	TGTGCCAGCACCTTCGGGGCGCTTGGTCATCAGCCCCAGCATTTT
-	-	TRBJ1-1	TRBV12-3/TRBV12-4	CASKKQPNTEAFF	TGTGCCAGCAAGAAACAGCCTAACACTGAAGCTTTCTTT
-	-	TRBJ2-5	TRBV27	CASSLIFMETQYF	TGTGCCAGCAGTTTAATATTTATGGAGACCCAGTACTTC
-	-	TRBJ2-3	TRBV2	CASRSLSGGRDTQYF	TGTGCCAGCAGGTCCCTCTCCGGGGGCAGAGATACGCAGTATTTT
-	-	TRBJ1-3	TRBV5-8	CASSWNRGNTIYF	TGTGCCAGCAGCTGGAACAGGGGAAACACCATATATTTT
few	-	TRBJ1-2	TRBV27	CASSLTGTVLPTF	TGTGCCAGCAGTTTGACCGGGACGGTTCTCCCTACCTTC
-	TRBD2	TRBJ2-1	TRBV11-3	CASSYRSGRGNEQFF	TGTGCCAGCAGCTACCGTAGCGGGAGGGGCAATGAGCAGTTCTTC
-	TRBD1	TRBJ1-1	TRBV5-4	CASRMSRDRGSTEAFF	TGTGCCAGCAGGATGTCCCGGGACAGGGGGTCCACTGAAGCTTTCTTT
-	TRBD1	TRBJ1-2	TRBV18	CASSPQFRTGGYGYTF	TGTGCCAGCTCACCACAGTTTCGGACAGGGGGCTATGGCTACACCTTC
few	-	TRBJ1-3	TRBV6-5	CASKVDTGNTIYF	TGTGCCAGCAAGGTGGACACAGGAAACACCATATATTTT
once	-	TRBJ2-2	TRBV24-1	CATGTPSANTGELFF	TGTGCCACCGGGACACCGAGCGCGAACACCGGGGAGCTGTTTTTT
-	-	TRBJ1-6	TRBV6-4	CASSEGAFNSPLHF	TGTGCCAGCAGTGAAGGGGCTTTTAATTCACCCCTCCACTTT
many	TRBD1	TRBJ1-6	TRBV18	CASSQGQGDPLHF	TGTGCCAGCTCACAGGGACAGGGCGATCCCCTCCACTTT
few	-	TRBJ1-5	TRBV23-1	CASSLPKRTGEQPQHF	TGCGCCAGCAGTCTACCTAAGAGGACGGGGGAACAGCCCCAGCATTTT
-	TRBD1	TRBJ2-1	TRBV4-3	CASSQEGGLLEGQFF	TGCGCCAGCAGCCAAGAAGGGGGCCTACTCGAGGGGCAGTTCTTC
-	TRBD1	TRBJ2-1	TRBV7-6	CASSLGTPGQGASRPNEQFF	TGTGCCAGCAGCTTAGGTACACCGGGACAGGGGGCGAGTCGGCCCAATGAGCAGTTCTTC
-	-	TRBJ2-1	TRBV7-2	CASSDGLYNEQFF	TGTGCCAGCAGCGACGGACTGTACAATGAGCAGTTCTTC
once	TRBD1	TRBJ2-7	TRBV19	CASSTAGGSYEQYF	TGTGCCAGTAGTACGGCAGGGGGCTCCTACGAGCAGTACTTC
-	TRBD1	TRBJ2-1	TRBV7-8	CASTVWDRVTEQFF	TGTGCCAGCACCGTCTGGGACAGGGTCACTGAGCAGTTCTTC
-	-	TRBJ1-6	TRBV20-1	CSARGDSPLHF	TGCAGTGCCCGGGGCGATTCACCCCTCCACTTT
-	-	TRBJ1-5	TRBV7-7	CASSFGATEMGNQPQHF	TGTGCCAGCAGCTTCGGGGCCACGGAGATGGGCAATCAGCCCCAGCATTTT
-	-	TRBJ2-1	TRBV5-8	CASSLAAQGNHEQFF	TGTGCCAGCAGCTTGGCCGCGCAGGGGAACCATGAGCAGTTCTTC
-	-	TRBJ1-2	TRBV6-5	CASRGGEANYGYTF	TGTGCCAGCAGGGGGGGGGAGGCGAACTATGGCTACACCTTC
-	TRBD2	TRBJ2-1	TRBV9	CASSVGTSGANEQFF	TGTGCCAGCAGCGTAGGAACTAGCGGGGCCAATGAGCAGTTCTTC
-	-	TRBJ2-7	TRBV5-1	CASSLGTGSSYEQYF	TGCGCCAGCAGCTTGGGAACAGGGAGCTCCTACGAGCAGTACTTC
-	-	TRBJ1-5	TRBV21-1	CASSNPGYLSNQPQHF	TGTGCCAGCAGCAACCCCGGTTACCTTAGCAATCAGCCCCAGCATTTT
-	-	TRBJ1-2	TRBV2	CASRPSSVNYGYTF	TGTGCCAGCAGACCCAGCAGCGTTAACTATGGCTACACCTTC
-	-	TRBJ1-2	TRBV19	CASSIASGRLTF	TGTGCCAGTAGTATAGCAAGTGGGCGGCTGACCTTC
-	-	TRBJ1-1	TRBV2	CASTLGPPEGTEAFF	TGTGCCAGCACCCTCGGCCCCCCGGAGGGGACTGAAGCTTTCTTT
-	-	TRBJ1-1	TRBV7-9	CASSLTPPTGYTEAFF	TGTGCCAGCAGCCTTACTCCCCCTACAGGGTACACTGAAGCTTTCTTT
-	TRBD1	TRBJ1-2	TRBV29-1	CSVDRANYGYTF	TGCAGCGTAGACAGGGCGAACTATGGCTACACCTTC
-	-	TRBJ1-6	TRBV9	CASSVKGAYNSPLHF	TGTGCCAGCAGCGTTAAGGGGGCCTATAATTCACCCCTCCACTTT
-	-	TRBJ1-4	TRBV28	CASSSGGSNEKLFF	TGTGCCAGCAGTTCCGGGGGTAGTAATGAAAAACTGTTTTTT
-	TRBD2	TRBJ2-7	TRBV11-3	CASSTGLAQEQYF	TGTGCCAGCAGCACGGGACTAGCGCAAGAGCAGTACTTC
-	TRBD1	TRBJ1-5	TRBV7-6	CASSSGQGYQPQHF	TGTGCCAGCAGCTCCGGACAGGGATATCAGCCCCAGCATTTT
-	TRBD1	TRBJ1-1	TRBV13	CASSLARQTGGSTEAFF	TGTGCCAGCAGCTTAGCCAGACAGACAGGGGGGAGCACTGAAGCTTTCTTT
-	-	TRBJ2-3	TRBV6-5	CASSYKEGRADTQYF	TGTGCCAGCAGCTACAAGGAAGGGCGAGCAGATACGCAGTATTTT